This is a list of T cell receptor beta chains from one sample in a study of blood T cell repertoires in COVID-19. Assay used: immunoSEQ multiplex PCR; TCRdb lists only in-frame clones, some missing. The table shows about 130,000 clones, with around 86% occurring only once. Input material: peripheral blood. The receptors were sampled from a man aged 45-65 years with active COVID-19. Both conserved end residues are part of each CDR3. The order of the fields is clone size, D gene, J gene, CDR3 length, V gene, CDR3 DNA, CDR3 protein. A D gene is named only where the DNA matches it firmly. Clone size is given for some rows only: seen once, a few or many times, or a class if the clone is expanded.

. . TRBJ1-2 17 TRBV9 TGTGCCAGCAGCCCGCGACAGGACGCACCTTCAGGGTATGGCTACACCTTC CASSPRQDAPSGYGYTF
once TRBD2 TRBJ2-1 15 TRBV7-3 TGTGCCAGCAGCTTAGAACTAGCGGTTTACAATGAGCAGTTCTTC CASSLELAVYNEQFF
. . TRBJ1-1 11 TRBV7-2 TGTGCCAGCAGCTTAGCCATTGAAGCTTTCTTT CASSLAIEAFF
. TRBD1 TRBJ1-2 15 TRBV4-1 TGCGCCAGCAGCCATCCTGGGACAGGGACGGATGGCTACACCTTC CASSHPGTGTDGYTF
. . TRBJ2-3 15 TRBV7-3 TGTGCCACAGCACGCGGACTATTTCACACAGATACGCAGTATTTT CATARGLFHTDTQYF
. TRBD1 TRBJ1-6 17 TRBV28 TGTGCCAGCCGCGTTATGGGCAGGGGGCTCTATAATTCACCCCTCCACTTT CASRVMGRGLYNSPLHF
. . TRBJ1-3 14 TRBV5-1 TGCGCCAGCAGCTTGGAACTTCCTGGAAACACCATATATTTT CASSLELPGNTIYF
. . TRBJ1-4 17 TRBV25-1 TGTGCCAGCAGTGAATGGGCAGGGGCGGGAACTAATGAAAAACTGTTTTTT CASSEWAGAGTNEKLFF
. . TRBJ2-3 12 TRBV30 TGTGCCTGGAAGACGGTTAGCGATACGCAGTATTTT CAWKTVSDTQYF
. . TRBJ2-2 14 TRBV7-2 TGTGCCAGCAGCTTGGGCCTATACACCGGGGAGCTGTTTTTT CASSLGLYTGELFF
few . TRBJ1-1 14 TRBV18 TGTGCCAGCTCACCAGTATCGGGGAACACTGAAGCTTTCTTT CASSPVSGNTEAFF
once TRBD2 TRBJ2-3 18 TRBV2 TGTGCCAGCAGTCCCGGGACTAGCGGGGGGCAGAAGGTGGATACGCAGTATTTT CASSPGTSGGQKVDTQYF
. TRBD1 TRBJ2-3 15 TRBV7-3 TGTGCCAGCAGCCCCCAAGGACAGGGTCCAGATACGCAGTATTTT CASSPQGQGPDTQYF
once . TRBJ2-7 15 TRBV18 TGTGCCAGCTCACCACCGGGACTCCGAACCTACGAGCAGTACTTC CASSPPGLRTYEQYF
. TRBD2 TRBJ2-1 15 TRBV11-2 TGTGCCAGCAGCTCAGCGGGGGGAACCTACAATGAGCAGTTCTTC CASSSAGGTYNEQFF